The 13 T cell receptor beta chains in this list originate from one sample, sequenced in a study of blood T cells in healthy people across ages. A second PCR of roughly 7 to 11 cycles used a sample-barcoded 5' primer and a J-beta primer mix. TCRdb re-called the 5' RACE reads through MiXCR, storing one row per CDR3 protein. The sample includes 2 million or so distinct CDR3 sequences, about 50% of them seen just once. Sequencing was done on a sample of blood. These receptors originate from a woman in her forties in good health.

Only a few counts were recorded for this clonotype. The V and J genes are TRBV20-1 and TRBJ1-2; possible D gene TRBD1, 5 bases. With 1 base removed from V and 4 bases from J, the gap between germline ends came to 13 bases. CDR3 length: 14 amino acids. Per germline, CDR1 DFQATT and CDR2 SNEGSKA (reference sequence). The DNA for the CDR3 is TGCAGTGCTAGAGCCGGGACTGGGATCTATGGCTACACCTTC. It encodes CSARAGTGIYGYTF.

This chain's CDR3 is CASSLPPELAHEETQYF. CDR3 sequence (DNA): TGCGCCAGCAGCCTCCCTCCCGAACTAGCTCACGAAGAGACCCAGTACTTC. The J gene is TRBJ2-5, the V gene TRBV5-1, with D possibly matching TRBD2 (6 bases). Germline loops: CDR1 SGHRS, CDR2 YFSETQ. V lost 4 bases to trimming and J lost 3 bases, with 22 bases between them. The CDR3 loop spans 17 amino acids.

V and J are TRBV27 and TRBJ1-2, with D possibly being TRBD1 (6 bases). Deletions cut 6 bases from V and 4 bases from J, with 21 bases between. Germline assignment: CDR1 MNHEY and CDR2 SMNVEV (reference sequence). The CDR3 is 16 amino acids. The CDR3 here is CASSNGRGATGYGYTF. CDR3 nucleotide sequence: TGTGCCAGCAGCAACGGACGGGGGGCGACGGGCTATGGCTACACCTTC.

The chain carries TRBV20-1 and TRBJ2-7, with 7 bases identical to TRBD1. The CDR3 consists of 15 residues. CDR1 and CDR2 (germline): DFQATT, SNEGSKA (reference sequence). J lost 0 bases, V lost 0 bases, and 5 bases had no gene match. The CDR3 coding sequence is TGCAGTGCTAGAGATTTGACAGGGCGCTCCTACGAGCAGTACTTC. Its translation: CSARDLTGRSYEQYF.

Note on this clonotype: An end of the junction does not agree with germline; a read error may underlie this. V and J are TRBV4-2 and TRBJ2-5, with D possibly called TRBD1 or TRBD2 (5 bases each). The germline V gene encodes CDR1 LGHNA and CDR2 YNFKEQ. This CDR3 is 18 amino acids long. The CDR3 sequence is CAGSQEGSFKGEGETQYF. For the CDR3, the DNA is TGTGCCGGCAGCCAAGAAGGGTCCTTCAAAGGAGAGGGGGAGACCCAGTACTTC.

The chain recombines TRBV6-2 or TRBV6-3 with TRBJ1-2; D might be TRBD1 (5 bases). V lost 5 bases, J lost 7 bases, and 17 bases lay in between. The CDR3 is made up of 14 amino acids. Germline loops: CDR1 MNHEY, CDR2 SVGEGT. The CDR3 is CASSVQQNQGGYTF. In nucleotides, the CDR3 is TGTGCCAGCAGTGTACAGCAGAACCAGGGTGGCTACACCTTC.

The V and J genes are TRBV12-3 or TRBV12-4 and TRBJ1-4; TRBD1 agrees at 9 bases. This CDR3 contains 14 residues. J gave up 8 bases and V 6 bases, and 7 bases lay outside the gene matches. The CDR3 spells CASRGTGSAEKLFF. As DNA, the CDR3 is TGTGCCAGCAGGGGGACAGGGTCGGCGGAAAAACTGTTTTTT.

The gene calls are TRBV7-2 and TRBJ2-3; 7 bases agree with TRBD2. The ends lost 5 bases at V and 2 bases at J; junction bases unmatched: 10. The CDR3 is 16 amino acids. Germline-derived CDR1 and CDR2 are SGHTA and FQGNSA. CDR3 nucleotide sequence: TGTGCCAGCAGCCCGCAACCGGGACTAAACACAGATACGCAGTATTTT. Translating gives CASSPQPGLNTDTQYF.

The chain has TRBV6-2 or TRBV6-3 and TRBJ2-1; the D call may be TRBD1 or TRBD2 (5 bases each). This CDR3 region has 14 residues. The V gene lost 8 bases and the J gene lost 10 bases, with 21 bases spanning the gap. The germline V gene encodes CDR1 MNHEY and CDR2 SVGEGT. In nucleotides, the CDR3 is TGTGCCAGCGGCCACAACCGGGGCAAGGGGGAGCAGTTCTTC. Its protein product is CASGHNRGKGEQFF.

This rearrangement joins TRBV4-3 to TRBJ1-6, with D possibly TRBD1 on 6 matching bases. This CDR3 is built from 17 residues. The germline V and J ends were trimmed by 0 bases and 9 bases, with 18 bases remaining between them. CDR1 LGHNA and CDR2 YSLEER come from the germline V gene. The CDR3 loop reads CASSQDVRQASRSPLHF. The DNA of the CDR3 is TGCGCCAGCAGCCAAGATGTGCGACAGGCTTCTCGTTCACCCCTCCACTTT.

V gene TRBV5-6 combines with J gene TRBJ1-1; D might be TRBD1 (5 bases). Germline CDR1 is SGHDT and CDR2 is YYEEEE. V shed 1 base and J shed 5 bases, with 12 bases lying between them. The CDR3 contains 14 residues. CDR3 in DNA: TGTGCCAGCAGCTTGACAGGTCGAGGGACTGAAGCTTTCTTT. Translating it yields CASSLTGRGTEAFF.

J is TRBJ2-7 and V is TRBV6-5, with 7 bases matching TRBD1. In germline, CDR1 is MNHEY, CDR2 SVGAGI. V shed 6 bases and J 2 bases; nucleotides not matched to a gene: 7. The CDR3 spans 14 residues. The CDR3 bases are TGTGCCAGCAGCTCGGACAGGCGGGCCTACGAGCAGTACTTC. Amino acids: CASSSDRRAYEQYF.

This clonotype has at least ten counts. The chain links TRBV20-1 to TRBJ2-7, with a weak D call TRBD2 (6 bases). The V gene lost 5 bases and the J gene lost 3 bases, with 17 bases spanning the gap. The CDR3 loop spans 14 amino acids. Per the germline V gene, CDR1 is DFQATT and CDR2 is SNEGSKA (reference sequence). CDR3 sequence: CSASSTRRDYEQYF. CDR3 in DNA: TGCAGTGCTTCCTCGACTAGACGGGACTACGAGCAGTACTTC.